This section outlines one TCR beta chain sequence together with its context. Its target is unknown. This table comes from immunoSEQ multiplex PCR, and its TCRdb copy is limited to in-frame clones, with some not included. The sample shows 55,000 to 75,000 clones, almost 95% of them seen only once. V dropped 8 bases and J dropped 4 bases, with 19 bases sitting between them. CDR3 length equals 15 residues. Germline assignment: CDR1 LNHDA and CDR2 SQIVND (reference sequence). The data were obtained in a study of T cell clones after liver transplantation. Findings of the study overall: In two subjects, few donor cells limited the measurable donor-reactive repertoire.

V is TRBV19 and J is TRBJ2-3, with D perhaps TRBD1 or TRBD2 (6 bases each). The specimen comprised CD4+ T cells from blood, sampled roughly 26 months after liver transplant. This TCR came from a human patient who received a liver transplant. The T cells may come from the graft donor. The CDR3 bases are TGTGCCAGTGCAAACAGGGTGGGAGGCTCAGATACGCAGTATTTT. It is translated as CASANRVGGSDTQYF.